This T cell receptor beta chain originates from a study of T cell responses to AZD1222 COVID-19 vaccine. V lost 0 bases, J lost 1 base, and 7 bases lay in between. This CDR3 has 15 residues. Per the germline V gene, CDR1 is MNHNS and CDR2 is SASEGT. This table comes from immunoSEQ multiplex PCR, and its TCRdb copy is limited to in-frame clones, with some not included. This sample has around 140,000 clones; approximately 92% occur once, and the top ten carry 3.5% to 4.5%. The rearrangement joins TRBV6-1 to TRBJ2-4; D not certain. This sample comprised peripheral blood, obtained 28 days after the second AZD1222 dose. The source is an adult who received the AZD1222 COVID-19 vaccine. The CDR3 spells CASSEALGAKNIQYF. CDR3 in DNA: TGTGCCAGCAGTGAAGCGCTTGGGGCCAAAAACATTCAGTACTTC.